These T cell receptor beta chains were read from a single sample in a study of blood T cell repertoires in COVID-19. The repertoire was sequenced with immunoSEQ multiplex PCR; TCRdb's copy has only in-frame clones and lacks some. Here the sample spans 200,000 to 300,000 clones, 65% to 90% being singletons. Sequenced input: peripheral blood. The receptors originated from a woman aged 70-85 years with acute or convalescent COVID-19. CDR3s include the opening cysteine and the closing phenylalanine or tryptophan. D genes are given only for firm matches. Clone size is given for some rows only: seen once, a few or many times, or a class if the clone is expanded.

size: -
D: TRBD1
V: TRBV10-2
J: TRBJ1-1
CDR3: CASLRQGDTEAFF
DNA: TGCGCCAGCCTTCGACAGGGAGACACTGAAGCTTTCTTT

size: -
D: TRBD1
V: TRBV18
J: TRBJ1-2
CDR3: CASSPPTGGRDGYTF
DNA: TGTGCCAGCTCACCACCTACAGGGGGAAGGGATGGCTACACCTTC

size: -
D: TRBD2
V: TRBV4-3
J: TRBJ2-1
CDR3: CASSPISGGAENEQFF
DNA: TGCGCCAGCAGCCCAATCAGCGGGGGGGCCGAAAATGAGCAGTTCTTC

size: -
D: -
V: TRBV5-1
J: TRBJ1-4
CDR3: CASSLDAGAGEKLFF
DNA: TGCGCCAGCAGCTTGGACGCGGGGGCGGGTGAAAAACTGTTTTTT

size: -
D: -
V: TRBV5-1
J: TRBJ1-1
CDR3: CASSSRTANTEAFF
DNA: TGCGCCAGCAGCTCGCGGACAGCTAACACTGAAGCTTTCTTT

size: once
D: TRBD1
V: TRBV28
J: TRBJ1-1
CDR3: CASRAGQPNTEAFF
DNA: TGTGCCAGCAGGGCGGGACAGCCGAACACTGAAGCTTTCTTT

size: -
D: TRBD1
V: TRBV7-2
J: TRBJ2-5
CDR3: CASSLDRGETQYF
DNA: TGTGCCAGCAGCTTGGACAGGGGAGAGACCCAGTACTTC

size: -
D: TRBD1
V: TRBV2
J: TRBJ1-4
CDR3: CASRAGTGPATNEKLFF
DNA: TGTGCCAGCAGGGCCGGGACAGGACCCGCAACTAATGAAAAACTGTTTTTT

size: once
D: TRBD1
V: TRBV4-3
J: TRBJ1-1
CDR3: CASSQGTAGQGNTEAFF
DNA: TGCGCCAGCAGCCAAGGAACCGCCGGACAGGGGAACACTGAAGCTTTCTTT

size: -
D: -
V: TRBV28
J: TRBJ1-1
CDR3: CASKLMRDTEAFF
DNA: TGTGCCAGCAAACTAATGAGGGACACTGAAGCTTTCTTT

size: once
D: TRBD1
V: TRBV18
J: TRBJ1-2
CDR3: CASSPQGDYGYTF
DNA: TGTGCCAGCTCACCGCAGGGGGACTATGGCTACACCTTC

size: -
D: TRBD1
V: TRBV28
J: TRBJ2-7
CDR3: CASSYLVPGQGGYEQYF
DNA: TGTGCCAGCAGTTACTTGGTCCCGGGACAGGGGGGCTACGAGCAGTACTTC

size: many
D: -
V: TRBV6-2/TRBV6-3
J: TRBJ1-1
CDR3: CASSWGSGNTEAFF
DNA: TGTGCCAGCAGTTGGGGCAGTGGAAACACTGAAGCTTTCTTT

size: -
D: -
V: TRBV4-2
J: TRBJ2-7
CDR3: CASSQEIGAGRYEQYF
DNA: TGTGCCAGCAGCCAAGAAATTGGGGCGGGGCGGTACGAGCAGTACTTC

size: -
D: TRBD1
V: TRBV6-5
J: TRBJ2-7
CDR3: CASSYSGTGVYEQYF
DNA: TGTGCCAGCAGTTACTCCGGGACAGGGGTTTACGAGCAGTACTTC

size: -
D: TRBD1
V: TRBV14
J: TRBJ1-1
CDR3: CASSHGLQGFTFF
DNA: TGTGCCAGCAGCCATGGATTACAGGGGTTCACTTTCTTT

size: -
D: TRBD1
V: TRBV28
J: TRBJ1-2
CDR3: CASIPGQGNYGYTF
DNA: TGTGCCAGCATTCCCGGACAGGGGAACTATGGCTACACCTTC

size: -
D: -
V: TRBV6-2/TRBV6-3
J: TRBJ1-6
CDR3: CASSYFSVGASNSPLHF
DNA: TGTGCCAGCAGTTACTTCAGTGTAGGGGCTAGTAATTCACCCCTCCACTTT

size: -
D: -
V: TRBV5-1
J: TRBJ2-3
CDR3: CASGGGGTNTDTQYF
DNA: TGCGCCAGCGGGGGCGGTGGGACGAACACAGATACGCAGTATTTT

size: -
D: -
V: TRBV10-2
J: TRBJ1-1
CDR3: CASSPGQRMNTEAFF
DNA: TGCGCCAGCAGCCCCGGACAGAGGATGAACACTGAAGCTTTCTTT

size: -
D: TRBD1
V: TRBV5-5
J: TRBJ1-4
CDR3: CASSLGTALEKLFF
DNA: TGTGCCAGCAGCTTAGGGACAGCTCTAGAAAAACTGTTTTTT

size: -
D: TRBD1
V: TRBV6-4
J: TRBJ1-4
CDR3: CASSNDWTGIEKLFF
DNA: TGTGCCAGCAGCAATGACTGGACAGGGATTGAAAAACTGTTTTTT

size: -
D: TRBD1
V: TRBV2
J: TRBJ2-7
CDR3: CALSDRIHEQYF
DNA: TGTGCCTTGTCGGACAGGATCCACGAGCAGTACTTC

size: -
D: TRBD1
V: TRBV7-2
J: TRBJ1-2
CDR3: CASSSTGGTIYGYTF
DNA: TGTGCCAGCAGCTCGACAGGGGGCACGATCTATGGCTACACCTTC

size: -
D: TRBD1
V: TRBV12-3/TRBV12-4
J: TRBJ1-2
CDR3: CASGLTGFGYTF
DNA: TGTGCCAGCGGCCTGACAGGGTTTGGCTACACCTTC

size: -
D: TRBD1
V: TRBV4-1
J: TRBJ2-3
CDR3: CASSQIVGQGAGAQYF
DNA: TGCGCCAGCAGCCAAATAGTGGGACAGGGGGCCGGGGCGCAGTATTTT

size: -
D: -
V: TRBV21-1
J: TRBJ2-1
CDR3: CASSADRTGFEQFF
DNA: TGTGCCAGCAGCGCCGATCGGACAGGGTTTGAGCAGTTCTTC

size: -
D: TRBD1
V: TRBV7-2
J: TRBJ1-3
CDR3: CASSKDRAFSGNTIYF
DNA: TGTGCCAGCAGCAAAGACAGGGCGTTCTCTGGAAACACCATATATTTT

size: few
D: TRBD1
V: TRBV6-5
J: TRBJ1-5
CDR3: CASSSDRVAQPQHF
DNA: TGTGCCAGCAGTTCTGACAGGGTAGCTCAGCCCCAGCATTTT

size: -
D: -
V: TRBV3-1/TRBV3-2
J: TRBJ2-5
CDR3: CASSQVPRETQYF
DNA: TGTGCCAGCAGCCAAGTTCCCAGAGAGACCCAGTACTTC

size: -
D: TRBD1
V: TRBV14
J: TRBJ1-6
CDR3: CASSLRDSHNSPLHF
DNA: TGTGCCAGCAGCCTGCGGGACAGCCATAATTCACCCCTCCACTTT

size: -
D: TRBD1
V: TRBV2
J: TRBJ2-2
CDR3: CASSSQGDREFSGELFF
DNA: TGTGCCAGCAGCAGCCAAGGGGACAGGGAATTCAGCGGGGAGCTGTTTTTT

size: few
D: TRBD2
V: TRBV4-3
J: TRBJ2-7
CDR3: CASSQEGAGGEEQYF
DNA: TGCGCCAGCAGCCAAGAGGGAGCGGGGGGCGAGGAGCAGTACTTC

size: -
D: TRBD1
V: TRBV6-5
J: TRBJ2-2
CDR3: CASRRTGGNTGELFF
DNA: TGTGCCAGCAGACGGACAGGGGGGAACACCGGGGAGCTGTTTTTT

size: few
D: -
V: TRBV24-1
J: TRBJ2-5
CDR3: CATSDAGRKTQYF
DNA: TGTGCCACCAGTGATGCGGGGAGAAAGACCCAGTACTTC

size: -
D: -
V: TRBV7-9
J: TRBJ1-3
CDR3: CASSRHESSGNTIYF
DNA: TGTGCCAGCAGCCGACACGAGAGCTCTGGAAACACCATATATTTT

size: -
D: -
V: TRBV19
J: TRBJ1-2
CDR3: CASSIATWRAWDYGYTF
DNA: TGTGCCAGTAGTATAGCCACCTGGAGGGCCTGGGACTATGGCTACACCTTC

size: -
D: -
V: TRBV6-5
J: TRBJ2-7
CDR3: CATRDTLSYEQYF
DNA: TGTGCCACCCGGGACACACTCTCCTACGAGCAGTACTTC

size: once
D: TRBD1
V: TRBV9
J: TRBJ1-4
CDR3: CASSGAGGAGNEKLFF
DNA: TGTGCCAGCAGCGGGGCAGGGGGCGCAGGAAATGAAAAACTGTTTTTT

size: -
D: -
V: TRBV27
J: TRBJ1-5
CDR3: CASSLGGGQPQHF
DNA: TGTGCCAGCAGTTTAGGGGGAGGGCAGCCCCAGCATTTT

size: -
D: -
V: TRBV19
J: TRBJ2-2
CDR3: CASREGTNTGELFF
DNA: TGTGCCAGTAGGGAGGGTACGAACACCGGGGAGCTGTTTTTT

size: -
D: -
V: TRBV7-9
J: TRBJ1-2
CDR3: CASSLVDKGNGYTF
DNA: TGTGCCAGCAGCTTAGTGGACAAAGGGAATGGCTACACCTTC

size: -
D: -
V: TRBV6-2/TRBV6-3
J: TRBJ2-1
CDR3: CASSAPGNEQFF
DNA: TGTGCCAGCAGCGCCCCCGGGAATGAGCAGTTCTTC

size: -
D: TRBD1
V: TRBV6-5
J: TRBJ1-2
CDR3: CASRGDRVYGYTF
DNA: TGTGCCAGCAGAGGGGACAGGGTCTATGGCTACACCTTC

size: -
D: TRBD1
V: TRBV5-1
J: TRBJ1-3
CDR3: CASSTRTGGPGNTIYF
DNA: TGCGCCAGCAGCACGAGGACAGGGGGCCCTGGAAACACCATATATTTT

size: -
D: -
V: TRBV5-6
J: TRBJ1-2
CDR3: CASSSASGVYGYTF
DNA: TGTGCCAGCAGCTCGGCCTCAGGGGTCTATGGCTACACCTTC